This T cell receptor beta chain stems from a study of regulatory T cells in long-lasting Graves disease. This CDR3 region has 15 residues. Trimming cost V 6 bases and J 0 bases, with 12 bases left between them. Germline values: CDR1 MNHNS, CDR2 SASEGT. This clonotype was counted many times. Time point specified: newly diagnosed GD, antithyroid drugs for less than 3 months. Researchers made the TCR library from RNA that was extracted from PBMCs. From each patient, roughly 10 milliliters of peripheral blood was drawn and collected into an EDTA anticoagulant tube. According to the study, TCR beta libraries were built with iRepertoire HTBI primers and CDR3-region Arm-PCR. TCRdb independently ran MiXCR on the multiplex PCR reads; one entry per CDR3 protein. Of around 470,000 distinct CDR3 sequences listed, 11% to 15% were seen once; the top ten hold roughly 15%. These data were also reused for a study on T cells in Graves' hyperthyroidism and ophthalmopathy.

The V call is TRBV6-1, the J call TRBJ1-5; weak D call: TRBD1 (5 bases). The sample here was peripheral blood mononuclear cells (PBMCs), taken at new diagnosis, from a patient treated with antithyroid drugs. This clonotype was obtained from a woman aged 50 to 60 with Graves disease. CDR3 residues: CASRGDYYSNQPQHF. CDR3 DNA: TGTGCCAGCAGGGGGGACTACTATAGCAATCAGCCCCAGCATTTT.